This T cell receptor (beta chain) comes out of a study of blood T cell repertoires in COVID-19. Overall study: Sites in the United States, Italy and Spain provided acute and convalescent COVID-19 samples. The cDNA or gDNA used as material had been derived from T cells, B-cell-depleted T cells, or PBMCs.

As processed by the authors: Amplified reference gene primers provided the basis for estimating nucleated cell counts. The assay was immunoSEQ multiplex PCR, and TCRdb's table has in-frame clones only and misses some. V, J and clone size reflect that table, while D and trimming were determined from the DNA. The sample comprises 95,000 to 110,000 clones, roughly 90% of which are singletons, and under 6.5% rests with the top ten. The ends lost 3 bases at V and 5 bases at J; junction bases unmatched: 10. Germline V lookup: CDR1 SGHNT, CDR2 YYREEE (reference sequence). The CDR3 loop spans 15 amino acids.

Sequencing was done on a sample of peripheral blood. The rearrangement joins TRBV5-4 to TRBJ2-5; TRBD2 aligns across 7 bases. This TCR derives from a human donor in a cohort sampled during active COVID-19. This chain's CDR3 is CASSYAAGALETQYF. DNA of the CDR3: TGTGCCAGCAGCTATGCGGCGGGAGCACTGGAGACCCAGTACTTC. Full variable domain (rest looked up from reference TRBV5-4 and TRBJ2-5): ETGVTQSPTHLIKTRGQQVTLRCSSQSGHNTVSWYQQALGQGPQFIFQYYREEENGRGNFPPRFSGLQFPNYSSELNVNALELDDSALYLCASSYAAGALETQYFGPGTRLLVL.